Listed below are T cell receptor beta chains from one sample, sequenced in a study of CD8+CD57+ T cells in acquired aplastic anemia. TCRdb re-derived calls from the reads in MiXCR, one entry per CDR3 protein. The profile covers 150,000 to 200,000 distinct CDR3 sequences, with roughly 47% appearing a single time and 1.1% taken by the ten largest. What was sequenced was sorted CD4+, CD8+, or CD8+CD57+ T cells (not recorded which) from PBMCs. These receptors originate from a human donor in good health. CDR3s include the opening cysteine and the closing phenylalanine or tryptophan. D genes are given only for firm matches. Some rows mark clone size as missing; the rest say once, few, many or name a class of expanded clone.

>-|TRBJ1-2|TRBV20-1|many
CSATVGGPSGYGYTF
TGCAGTGCTACCGTGGGGGGGCCCTCGGGCTATGGCTACACCTTC
>-|TRBJ1-3|TRBV29-1|-
CSVEDLGRGNTIYF
TGCAGCGTTGAAGATCTCGGGAGGGGGAACACCATATATTTT
>TRBD1|TRBJ2-7|TRBV6-1|-
CASGPGQGGEQYF
TGTGCCAGCGGACCGGGACAGGGGGGAGAGCAGTACTTC
>-|TRBJ2-7|TRBV28|many
CASSSVTYEQYF
TGTGCCAGCAGTTCCGTAACCTACGAGCAGTACTTC
>TRBD1|TRBJ1-2|TRBV20-1|-
CSATSDRDNYGYTF
TGCAGTGCTACGTCCGACAGGGACAACTATGGCTACACCTTC
>-|TRBJ1-5|TRBV4-1|many
CASSQGNPPNQPQHF
TGCGCCAGCAGCCAAGGAAACCCACCTAATCAGCCCCAGCATTTT
>-|TRBJ1-2|TRBV15|-
CATSRVDSNYGYTF
TGTGCCACCAGCAGAGTGGATTCTAACTATGGCTACACCTTC
>TRBD1|TRBJ2-1|TRBV19|many
CASRQGATIYNEQFF
TGTGCCAGTAGACAGGGGGCGACAATTTACAATGAGCAGTTCTTC
>-|TRBJ1-1|TRBV9|-
CASSVEVRDTEAFF
TGTGCCAGCAGCGTAGAGGTGAGGGACACTGAAGCTTTCTTT
>-|TRBJ2-5|TRBV20-1|-
CSALGGSGETQYF
TGCAGTGCCCTGGGGGGTTCTGGGGAGACCCAGTACTTC
>TRBD1|TRBJ1-3|TRBV4-1|few
CASSQPGTGARNTIYF
TGCGCCAGCAGCCAACCGGGGACAGGGGCAAGAAACACCATATATTTT
>-|TRBJ2-3|TRBV7-2|many
CASSFAYTQYF
TGTGCCAGCAGCTTTGCATATACGCAGTATTTT
>-|TRBJ1-1|TRBV4-3|-
CASSQVFGGGAEAFF
TGCGCCAGCAGCCAAGTCTTCGGGGGAGGTGCTGAAGCTTTCTTT
>-|TRBJ1-1|TRBV11-1|many
CASTLGVKNTEAFF
TGTGCCAGCACCTTGGGGGTCAAGAACACTGAAGCTTTCTTT
>-|TRBJ2-3|TRBV12-3/TRBV12-4|many
CASSPGMEDLAQYF
TGTGCCAGCAGCCCAGGGATGGAGGACTTGGCGCAGTATTTT
>-|TRBJ1-2|TRBV24-1|-
CATSDSTLFYGYTF
TGTGCCACCAGTGATTCGACCCTCTTCTATGGCTACACCTTC
>-|TRBJ2-7|TRBV19|few
CASSPSFYYEQYF
TGTGCCAGTAGTCCCTCGTTTTATTACGAGCAGTACTTC
>TRBD1|TRBJ1-1|TRBV12-5|many
CASGPQTGEAFF
TGTGCTAGTGGTCCTCAGACAGGGGAAGCTTTCTTT
>-|TRBJ1-2|TRBV6-1|many
CASSEVRRDGYTF
TGTGCCAGCAGTGAAGTGCGCAGGGATGGCTACACCTTC
>TRBD1|TRBJ1-6|TRBV2|-
CASSEIGTGVSPLHF
TGTGCCAGCAGTGAAATCGGGACAGGGGTCTCACCCCTCCACTTT
>TRBD1|TRBJ2-2|TRBV11-2|many
CASSLRGPGGSGELFF
TGTGCCAGCAGCCTTAGAGGGCCAGGGGGTTCCGGGGAGCTGTTTTTT
>-|TRBJ2-2|TRBV20-1|-
CSARDNGRDTGELFF
TGCAGTGCTAGAGATAACGGAAGAGACACCGGGGAGCTGTTTTTT
>-|TRBJ2-5|TRBV7-6|many
CASRRYQETQYF
TGTGCCAGCCGCCGGTACCAAGAGACCCAGTACTTC
>-|TRBJ2-3|TRBV19|few
CASSIGTASTDTQYF
TGTGCCAGTAGTATAGGGACAGCTAGCACAGATACGCAGTATTTT